This T cell receptor (beta chain) came from a study of blood T cell repertoires in COVID-19. Study summary: Specimens from acute and convalescent COVID-19 originated in the United States, Italy and Spain. In each case, the material was cDNA or gDNA derived from T cells, B-cell-depleted T cells, or PBMCs.

V shed 0 bases, J shed 6 bases, and the junction held 3 bases outside the gene matches. This CDR3 spans 13 amino acids. Per germline, CDR1 GTSNPN and CDR2 SVGIG (reference sequence). Within 2 weeks of study entry, exposed participants had contacted a PCR-confirmed or clinician-diagnosed COVID-19 case. The protocol was immunoSEQ multiplex PCR, while the TCRdb copy is restricted to in-frame clones and leaves out a portion. The sample records around 270,000 clones, 88% being singletons. The sequenced sample was PBMCs or T cells enriched from blood (not recorded which). The chain carries TRBV30 and TRBJ1-2, with 8 bases identical to TRBD1. This TCR derives from a woman between 40 and 50 years old who had been exposed to COVID-19. DNA for the CDR3: TGTGCCTGGAGTGTAAACAGGGGGAATGGCTACACCTTC. It translates to CAWSVNRGNGYTF. The full variable domain, with the rest looked up from reference TRBV30 and TRBJ1-2, is SQTIHQWPATLVQPVGSPLSLECTVEGTSNPNLYWYRQAAGRGLQLLFYSVGIGQISSEVPQNLSASRPQDRQFILSSKKLLLSDSGFYLCAWSVNRGNGYTFGSGTRLTVV.